The 21 T cell receptor beta chains given below trace back to one sample, sequenced in a study of cytomegalovirus exposure and HLA in healthy donors. The PCR used 60 Vbeta and 13 Jbeta primers. Using immunoSEQ multiplex PCR, the repertoire was profiled, and TCRdb retains in-frame clones only, with some absent. The sample contains 70,000 to 95,000 clones, around four fifths of which appear only once. The sequenced sample was PBMCs. All receptors come from a woman in her late teens or twenties in good health and CMV-seropositive.

This clone has only a few counts. The chain uses TRBV20-1 and TRBJ1-1; D not certain. Trimming stripped 3 bases from V and 1 base from J, with 3 bases between. Germline CDR1 reads DFQATT; CDR2 reads SNEGSKA (reference sequence). The CDR3 is made up of 11 amino acids. This CDR3 reads CSASRNTEAFF. The CDR3 DNA follows: TGCAGTGCTAGTAGGAACACTGAAGCTTTCTTT.

V and J are TRBV27 and TRBJ1-5; D is ambiguous. CDR1 is MNHEY and CDR2 is SMNVEV in the germline V gene (reference sequence). This CDR3 has 14 residues. V lost 3 bases and J 2 bases, leaving 8 bases between the germline ends. This chain's CDR3 is CASSLRGGNQPQHF. CDR3 DNA sequence: TGTGCCAGCAGTTTGCGGGGTGGCAATCAGCCCCAGCATTTT.

The chain recombines TRBV6-1 with TRBJ2-1; D may be TRBD2 (5 bases). The CDR3 extends over 13 amino acids. V was pared by 3 bases and J by 6 bases, with 9 bases between. Germline assignment: CDR1 MNHNS and CDR2 SASEGT. Here the CDR3 DNA reads TGTGCCAGCAGTGATTTAGCGATCAATGAGCAGTTCTTC. Residues: CASSDLAINEQFF.

There are a few counts of this clone. The CDR3, as DNA: TGTGCCAGCAGTTACGTTCAGACAGGTGGTTACGAGCAGTACTTC. Translated, it gives CASSYVQTGGYEQYF. The chain recombines TRBV6-5 with TRBJ2-7; D perhaps matches TRBD1 (6 bases). This CDR3 has 15 residues. Germline V gives CDR1 MNHEY, CDR2 SVGAGI. Deletions cut 2 bases from V and 4 bases from J, with 15 bases between.

Details on this clone: A far larger clone is just one base off, so this is likely a read error. The CDR3 does not end in the conserved phenylalanine or tryptophan, so this is likely a read error. The chain carries TRBV5-4 and TRBJ1-4, with D hard to call. With 4 bases removed from V and 6 bases from J, the gap between germline ends came to 7 bases. This CDR3 is 12 amino acids long. Germline lookup yields CDR1 SGHNT and CDR2 YYREEE (reference sequence). CDR3 bases: TGTGCCAGCAGCGAGAATTATGAAAAACTGTTTTTG. It yields the protein CASSENYEKLFL.

The CDR3 nucleotides are TGTGCCAGCAGGCTTACGGCAGGGGGATTTGGAAACACCATATATTTT. This encodes CASRLTAGGFGNTIYF. The rearrangement joins TRBV4-2 to TRBJ1-3, with 7 nucleotides matching TRBD1. CDR1 and CDR2 from the germline V gene are LGHNA and YNFKEQ. Unmatched junction bases numbered 11, after V lost 6 bases and J lost 3 bases. The CDR3 sequence is 16 residues long.

Turning to this clone: This same CDR3 is encoded by further DNA sequences in the sample. The rearrangement joins TRBV5-1 to TRBJ1-1; 7 nucleotides align to TRBD1. The CDR3 has 14 amino acids. J lost 3 bases, V lost 3 bases, and 5 bases had no gene match. Germline V gene sequence: CDR1 SGHRS, CDR2 YFSETQ. CDR3: CASSSAGGYTEAFF. DNA of the CDR3: TGCGCCAGCAGCTCGGCAGGGGGATACACTGAAGCTTTCTTT.

This chain uses TRBV5-6 with TRBJ1-6, with 8 bases lining up with TRBD1. Germline V lookup: CDR1 SGHDT, CDR2 YYEEEE. V lost 2 bases, J lost 7 bases, and 8 bases stayed unmatched. The CDR3 is 16 residues long. DNA of the CDR3: TGTGCCAGCAGCTTCCCCGGGACAGGCCCGAATTCACCCCTCCACTTT. This sequence encodes CASSFPGTGPNSPLHF.

This clone was detected only once. J is TRBJ2-7 and V is TRBV14, with 12 bases aligning to TRBD2. The germline gives CDR1 SGHDN, CDR2 FVKESK. The CDR3 is 16 residues long. Trimming cost V 0 bases and J 6 bases; bases outside gene matches: 6. The CDR3 DNA follows: TGTGCCAGCAGCCAAGATCGACTAGCGGGAGTGAGCGAGCAGTACTTC. It translates to CASSQDRLAGVSEQYF. Combining the CDR3 with reference TRBV14 and TRBJ2-7 gives the whole variable domain EAGVTQFPSHSVIEKGQTVTLRCDPISGHDNLYWYRRVMGKEIKFLLHFVKESKQDESGMPNNRFLAERTGGTYSTLKVQPAELEDSGVYFCASSQDRLAGVSEQYFGPGTRLTVT.

Of note for this clone: A junction boundary mismatches the germline segment, possibly from a read error. The V call is TRBV7-7, the J call TRBJ2-5; 7 positions agree with TRBD1. The CDR3 runs 13 residues. The germline V gene encodes CDR1 SSHAT and CDR2 FNYEAQ (reference sequence). The CDR3 here is CASSLGGFETQYF. DNA of the CDR3: TGTGCTAGCAGCTTAGGGGGCTTTGAGACCCAGTACTTC.

The CDR3: CASSRDTGSGNTIYF. The CDR3 DNA reads TGTGCCAGCAGTCGGGACACCGGCTCTGGAAACACCATATATTTT. The chain links TRBV6-5 to TRBJ1-3, with D possibly TRBD1 on 6 matching bases. Germline CDR1 MNHEY, CDR2 SVGAGI. V was clipped by 5 bases and J by 0 bases, with 11 bases between them. This CDR3 spans 15 amino acids.

The chain carries TRBV4-2 and TRBJ1-2, with D unresolved. The CDR3 sequence is 14 residues long. Between the trimmed V and J ends, which lost 2 bases and 2 bases, there was a span of 9 bases. Germline V gene sequence: CDR1 LGHNA, CDR2 YNFKEQ. For the CDR3, the DNA is TGTGCCAGCAGCCAATTACTAGGGAACTATGGCTACACCTTC. Translating it yields CASSQLLGNYGYTF.

The chain couples TRBV6-5 to TRBJ2-1; D might be TRBD1 (6 bases). The CDR3 has 14 amino acids. Trimming removed 6 bases at V and 5 bases at J, with 14 bases between. CDR1 and CDR2 from the germline V gene are MNHEY and SVGAGI. The DNA for the CDR3 is TGTGCCAGCAGAACTTACAGGGACGACAATGAGCAGTTCTTC. Amino acids: CASRTYRDDNEQFF.

This clone is termed medium-sized. Other nucleotide sequences from this sample produce the same CDR3. The chain is built from TRBV5-4 and TRBJ2-3; D may be TRBD1 (5 bases). Germline V gene data show CDR1 as SGHNT and CDR2 as YYREEE (reference sequence). V lost 1 base and J lost 2, with 8 bases in between. CDR3 size: 14 residues. The CDR3 region is CASSLQGATDTQYF. The CDR3 DNA reads TGTGCCAGCAGCTTGCAGGGCGCCACAGATACGCAGTATTTT.

This chain connects TRBV13 to TRBJ2-7; 11 bases line up with TRBD2. V lost 5 bases, J lost 6 bases, and 9 bases stayed unmatched. In germline, CDR1 is PRHDT, CDR2 FYEKMQ (reference sequence). CDR3 size: 15 residues. The DNA of the CDR3 is TGTGCCAGCAGCCCAACTAGCGGGAGACCAGGCGAGCAGTACTTC. Encoded protein: CASSPTSGRPGEQYF.

In nucleotides, the CDR3 is TGTGCCAGCAGCGCCGCGCCGGACAGCAACTATGGCTACACCTTC. This sequence encodes CASSAAPDSNYGYTF. The chain has TRBV7-8 and TRBJ1-2, with D possibly being TRBD1 (6 bases). CDR1 is SGHVS and CDR2 is FQNEAQ in the germline V gene. Trimming pared 5 bases from V and 2 bases from J, leaving 15 bases between. The CDR3 length is 15 residues.

This clone has just one count. This chain links TRBV2 with TRBJ2-7; 7 bases align to TRBD1. The CDR3 extends over 14 amino acids. Germline V gene sequence: CDR1 SNHLY, CDR2 FYNNEI. The J segment lost 3 bases and the V segment lost 2 bases, leaving 4 bases of the junction unmatched. CDR3 protein: CASSETTGSYEQYF. In nucleotides, the CDR3 is TGTGCCAGCAGTGAAACGACAGGGAGCTACGAGCAGTACTTC.

The chain combines TRBV4-1 with TRBJ2-7; D uncertain. CDR1 MGHRA and CDR2 YSYEKL come from the germline V gene. V lost 0 bases, J lost 8 bases, and 8 bases lay in between. CDR3 size: 12 residues. The CDR3 region has the DNA TGCGCCAGCAGCCAAGATAGCATCCAGCAGTACTTC. Protein sequence: CASSQDSIQQYF.

The chain is built from TRBV5-4 and TRBJ1-2; a possible D gene is TRBD1 (6 bases). V lost 2 bases to trimming and J lost 4 bases, with 9 bases between them. The CDR3 is 13 amino acids. Germline V gene data show CDR1 as SGHNT and CDR2 as YYREEE (reference sequence). The CDR3 nucleotides read TGTGCCAGCAGCTTTGGGGGCTCCTATGGCTACACCTTC. This gives the protein CASSFGGSYGYTF.

The chain uses TRBV5-1 and TRBJ2-5, with 7 bases aligning to TRBD1. With 0 bases clipped from V and 4 bases from J, the junction kept 6 bases outside the gene matches. The CDR3 has 15 residues. CDR1 is SGHRS, CDR2 YFSETQ, per germline. The CDR3 loop reads CASSLARGFGETQYF. The DNA of the CDR3 is TGCGCCAGCAGCTTGGCCAGGGGGTTTGGAGAGACCCAGTACTTC.

The chain has TRBV13 and TRBJ2-5, with 7 bases identical to TRBD2. The length of the CDR3 is 13 residues. In germline, CDR1 is PRHDT, CDR2 FYEKMQ (reference sequence). With V trimmed by 4 bases and J by 5 bases, 4 bases remained unmatched. DNA of the CDR3: TGTGCCAGCAGCTCCTCCGGGAGGGAGACCCAGTACTTC. This gives the protein CASSSSGRETQYF.